This TCR beta chain comes out of a study of technical replicates of blood from a few donors. The assay was immunoSEQ multiplex PCR, and TCRdb's table has in-frame clones only and misses some. The table includes some 66,000 clones, roughly 90% detected once. V gave up 1 base and J gave up 1 base; unmatched junction bases: 3. CDR3 size: 15 residues. Germline V gene data show CDR1 as GTSNPN and CDR2 as SVGIG (reference sequence). The source is a human donor in good health. Some clones in this sample may be carry-over from other donors' samples. This chain uses TRBV30 with TRBJ2-2, with 7 bases aligning to TRBD2. The sample comprised PBMCs. CDR3 in DNA: TGTGCCTGGAGTGGGGGGGGAGGGAACACCGGGGAGCTGTTTTTT. Its translation is CAWSGGGGNTGELFF.